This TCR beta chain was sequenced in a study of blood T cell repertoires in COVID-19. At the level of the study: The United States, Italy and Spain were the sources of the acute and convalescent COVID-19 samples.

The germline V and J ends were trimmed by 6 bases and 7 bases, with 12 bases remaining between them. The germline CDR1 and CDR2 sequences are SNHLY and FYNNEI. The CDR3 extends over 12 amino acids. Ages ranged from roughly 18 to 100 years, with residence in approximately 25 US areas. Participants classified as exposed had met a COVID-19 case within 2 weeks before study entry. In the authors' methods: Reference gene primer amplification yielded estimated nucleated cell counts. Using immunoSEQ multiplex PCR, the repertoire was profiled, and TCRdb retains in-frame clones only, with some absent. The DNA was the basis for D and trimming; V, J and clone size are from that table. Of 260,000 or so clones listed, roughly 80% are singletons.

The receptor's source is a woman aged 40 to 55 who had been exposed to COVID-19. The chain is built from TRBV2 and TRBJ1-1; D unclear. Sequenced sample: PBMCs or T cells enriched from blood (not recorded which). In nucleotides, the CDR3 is TGTGCCAGCAGCCCCGAGGAGCTTGAAGCTTTCTTT. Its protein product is CASSPEELEAFF.